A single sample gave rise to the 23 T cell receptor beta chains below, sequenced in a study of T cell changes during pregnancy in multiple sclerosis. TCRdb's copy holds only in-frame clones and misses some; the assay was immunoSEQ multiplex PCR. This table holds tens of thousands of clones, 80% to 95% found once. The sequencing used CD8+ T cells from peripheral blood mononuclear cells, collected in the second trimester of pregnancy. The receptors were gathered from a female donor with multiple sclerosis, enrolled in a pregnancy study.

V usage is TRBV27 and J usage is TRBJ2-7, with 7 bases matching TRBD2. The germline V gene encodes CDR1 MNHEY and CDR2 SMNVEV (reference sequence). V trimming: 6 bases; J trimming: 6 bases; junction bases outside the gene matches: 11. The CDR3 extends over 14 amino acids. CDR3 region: CASRLGRQGGEQYF. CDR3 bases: TGTGCCAGCAGGCTCGGGAGGCAGGGAGGCGAGCAGTACTTC.

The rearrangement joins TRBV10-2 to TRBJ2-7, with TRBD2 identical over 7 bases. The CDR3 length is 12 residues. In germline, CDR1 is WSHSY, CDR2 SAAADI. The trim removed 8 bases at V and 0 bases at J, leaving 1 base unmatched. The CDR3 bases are TGCGCCAGCCGGGACTACTCCTACGAGCAGTACTTC. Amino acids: CASRDYSYEQYF.

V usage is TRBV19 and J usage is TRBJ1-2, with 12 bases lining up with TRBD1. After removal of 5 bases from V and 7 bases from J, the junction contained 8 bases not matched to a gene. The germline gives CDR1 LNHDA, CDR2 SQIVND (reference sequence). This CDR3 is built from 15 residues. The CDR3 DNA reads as TGTGCCAGTAGTCCCTGGGACAGGGGGCAAGGTGGCTACACCTTC. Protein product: CASSPWDRGQGGYTF.

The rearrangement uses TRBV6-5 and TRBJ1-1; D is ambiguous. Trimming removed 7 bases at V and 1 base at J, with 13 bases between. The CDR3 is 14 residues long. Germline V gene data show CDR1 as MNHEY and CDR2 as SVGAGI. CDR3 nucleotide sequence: TGTGCCAGCACGAGGGCAGGATCGAACACTGAAGCTTTCTTT. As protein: CASTRAGSNTEAFF.

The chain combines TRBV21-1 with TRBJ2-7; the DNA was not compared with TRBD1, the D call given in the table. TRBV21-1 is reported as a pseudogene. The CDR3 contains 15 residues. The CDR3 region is CASSTARDRVYEQYF. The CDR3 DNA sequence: TGTGCCAGCAGCACCGCACGGGACAGGGTCTACGAGCAGTACTTC.

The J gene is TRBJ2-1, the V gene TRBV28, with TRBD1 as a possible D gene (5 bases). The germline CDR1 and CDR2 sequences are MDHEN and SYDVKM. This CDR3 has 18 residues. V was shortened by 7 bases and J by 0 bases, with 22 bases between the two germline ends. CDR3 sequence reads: CASTRKFRALSSYNEQFF. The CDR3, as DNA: TGTGCCAGCACCCGGAAGTTCAGGGCCCTGAGCTCCTACAATGAGCAGTTCTTC.

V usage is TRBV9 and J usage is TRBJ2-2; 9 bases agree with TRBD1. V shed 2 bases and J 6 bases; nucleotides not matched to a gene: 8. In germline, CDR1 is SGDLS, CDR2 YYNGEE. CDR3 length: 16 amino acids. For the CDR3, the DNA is TGTGCCAGCAGCGTCTCCGGGACAGGGCCGTCCGGGGAGCTGTTTTTT. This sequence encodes CASSVSGTGPSGELFF.

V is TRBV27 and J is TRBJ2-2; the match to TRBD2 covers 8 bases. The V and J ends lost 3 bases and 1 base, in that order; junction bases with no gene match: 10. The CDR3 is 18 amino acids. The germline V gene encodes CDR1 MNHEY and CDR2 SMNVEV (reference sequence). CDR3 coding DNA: TGTGCCAGCAGTTTGTACAGCGGGGGAGGGGGGAACACCGGGGAGCTGTTTTTT. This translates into CASSLYSGGGGNTGELFF.

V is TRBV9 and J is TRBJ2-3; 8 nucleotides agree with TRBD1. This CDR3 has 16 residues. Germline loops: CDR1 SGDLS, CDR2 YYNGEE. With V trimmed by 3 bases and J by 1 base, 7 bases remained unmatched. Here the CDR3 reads CASSEDRARGTDTQYF. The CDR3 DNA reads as TGTGCCAGCAGCGAGGACAGGGCCCGGGGCACAGATACGCAGTATTTT. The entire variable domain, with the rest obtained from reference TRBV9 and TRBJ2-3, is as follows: DSGVTQTPKHLITATGQRVTLRCSPRSGDLSVYWYQQSLDQGLQFLIQYYNGEERAKGNILERFSAQQFPDLHSELNLSSLELGDSALYFCASSEDRARGTDTQYFGPGTRLTVL.

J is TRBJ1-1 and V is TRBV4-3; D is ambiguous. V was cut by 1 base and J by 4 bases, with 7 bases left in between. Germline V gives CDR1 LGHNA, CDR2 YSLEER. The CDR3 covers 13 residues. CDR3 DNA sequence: TGCGCCAGCAGCCAAGCGGGGTTCACTGAAGCTTTCTTT. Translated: CASSQAGFTEAFF.

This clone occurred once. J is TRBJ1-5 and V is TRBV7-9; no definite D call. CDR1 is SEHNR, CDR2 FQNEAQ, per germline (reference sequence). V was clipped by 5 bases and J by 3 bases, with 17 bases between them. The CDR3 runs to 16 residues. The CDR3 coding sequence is TGTGCCAGCAGCCTAGGGCCGGGTACTAACAATCAGCCCCAGCATTTT. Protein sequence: CASSLGPGTNNQPQHF.

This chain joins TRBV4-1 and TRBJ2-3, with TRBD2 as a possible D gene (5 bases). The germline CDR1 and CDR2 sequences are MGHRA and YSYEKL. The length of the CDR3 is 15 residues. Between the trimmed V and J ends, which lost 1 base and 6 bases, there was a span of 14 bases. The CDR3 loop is CASSQVGGPIDTQYF. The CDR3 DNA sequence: TGCGCCAGCAGCCAAGTTGGCGGGCCGATTGATACGCAGTATTTT.

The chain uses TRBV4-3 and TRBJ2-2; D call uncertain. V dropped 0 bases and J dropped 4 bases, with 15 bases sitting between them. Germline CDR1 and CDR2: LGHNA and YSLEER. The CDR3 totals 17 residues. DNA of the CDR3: TGCGCCAGCAGCCAAGATGAACAGTCCGATCTCACCGGGGAGCTGTTTTTT. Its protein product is CASSQDEQSDLTGELFF.

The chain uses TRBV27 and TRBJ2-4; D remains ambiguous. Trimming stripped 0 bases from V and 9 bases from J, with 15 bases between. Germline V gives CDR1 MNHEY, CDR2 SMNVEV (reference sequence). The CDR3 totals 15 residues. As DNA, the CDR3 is TGTGCCAGCAGTTTATCCGGCGCGGCGTTCGGCATTCAGTACTTC. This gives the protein CASSLSGAAFGIQYF.

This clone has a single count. CDR3 bases: TGTGCCAGCAGCCCCCGCAGGGGGAGCGGGCCAGTCTACGAGCAGTACTTC. This codes for CASSPRRGSGPVYEQYF. The chain employs TRBV9 and TRBJ2-7; a weak D match, TRBD1 (7 bases). The CDR3 length is 17 residues. Germline V CDR1 and CDR2: SGDLS, YYNGEE. V was shortened by 4 bases and J by 3 bases, with 23 bases between the two germline ends.

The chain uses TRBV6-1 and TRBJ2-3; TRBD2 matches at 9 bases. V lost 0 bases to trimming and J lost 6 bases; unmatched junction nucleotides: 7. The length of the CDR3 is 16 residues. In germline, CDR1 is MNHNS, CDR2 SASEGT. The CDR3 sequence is CASSEAGTSGPDTQYF. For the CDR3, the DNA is TGTGCCAGCAGTGAAGCGGGAACTAGCGGGCCTGATACGCAGTATTTT.

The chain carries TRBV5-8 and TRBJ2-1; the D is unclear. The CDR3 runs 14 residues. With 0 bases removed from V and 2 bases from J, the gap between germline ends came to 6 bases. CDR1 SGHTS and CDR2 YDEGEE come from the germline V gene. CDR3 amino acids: CASSLAAAYNEQFF. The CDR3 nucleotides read TGTGCCAGCAGCTTGGCGGCGGCCTACAATGAGCAGTTCTTC.

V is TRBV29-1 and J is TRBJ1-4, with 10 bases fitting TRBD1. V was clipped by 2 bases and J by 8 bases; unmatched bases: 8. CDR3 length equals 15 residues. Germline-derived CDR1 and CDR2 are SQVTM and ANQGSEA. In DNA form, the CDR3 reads TGCAGCGTTGAATGGCGGGACAGGGGAGGGGAAAAACTGTTTTTT. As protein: CSVEWRDRGGEKLFF.

CDR3 nucleotides: TGTGCCTGGAGTGTCCTCCGGGGGGCGGGGGACATTCAGTACTTC. It is translated as CAWSVLRGAGDIQYF. The rearrangement joins TRBV30 to TRBJ2-4, with D perhaps matching TRBD2 (7 bases). The CDR3 sequence is 15 residues long. Trimming stripped 0 bases from V and 8 bases from J, with 17 bases between. Germline V lookup: CDR1 GTSNPN, CDR2 SVGIG (reference sequence).

The CDR3 sequence is CASSPIQGYEQYF. In DNA, the CDR3 is TGTGCCAGCAGCCCGATACAGGGCTACGAGCAGTACTTC. The chain carries TRBV7-6 and TRBJ2-7, with TRBD1 as a possible D gene (6 bases). CDR1 and CDR2 (germline): SGHVS, FNYEAQ. The CDR3 length is 13 residues. Trimming removed 5 bases at V and 3 bases at J, with 11 bases between.

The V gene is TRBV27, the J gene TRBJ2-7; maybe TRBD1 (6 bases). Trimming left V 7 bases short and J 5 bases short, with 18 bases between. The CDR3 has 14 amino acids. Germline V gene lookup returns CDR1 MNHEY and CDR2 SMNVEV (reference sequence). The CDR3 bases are TGTGCCAGCACCCCTCGAGGGGGAGCCCACGAGCAGTACTTC. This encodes CASTPRGGAHEQYF.

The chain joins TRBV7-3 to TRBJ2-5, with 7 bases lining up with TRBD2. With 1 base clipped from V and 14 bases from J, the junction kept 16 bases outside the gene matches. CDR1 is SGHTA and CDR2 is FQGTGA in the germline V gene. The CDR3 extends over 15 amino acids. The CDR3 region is CASSLRASGYNEQYF. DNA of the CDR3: TGTGCCAGCAGCTTAAGGGCTAGCGGTTACAATGAGCAATACTTC.

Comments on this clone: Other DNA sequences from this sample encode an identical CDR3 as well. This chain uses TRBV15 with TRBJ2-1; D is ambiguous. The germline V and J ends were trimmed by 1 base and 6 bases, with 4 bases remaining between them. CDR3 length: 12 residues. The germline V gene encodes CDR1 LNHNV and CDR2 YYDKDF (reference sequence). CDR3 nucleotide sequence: TGTGCCACCAGCAGAGCCGGCAATGAGCAGTTCTTC. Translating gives CATSRAGNEQFF.